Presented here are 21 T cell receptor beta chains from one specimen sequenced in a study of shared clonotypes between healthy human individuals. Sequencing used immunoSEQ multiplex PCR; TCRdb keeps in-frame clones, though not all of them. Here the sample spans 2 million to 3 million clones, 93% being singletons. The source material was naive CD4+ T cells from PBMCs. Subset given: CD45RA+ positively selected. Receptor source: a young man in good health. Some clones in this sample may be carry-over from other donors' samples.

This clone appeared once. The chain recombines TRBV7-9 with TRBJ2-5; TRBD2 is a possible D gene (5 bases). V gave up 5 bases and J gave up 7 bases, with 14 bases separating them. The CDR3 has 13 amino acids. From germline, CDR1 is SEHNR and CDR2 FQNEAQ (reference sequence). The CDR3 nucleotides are TGTGCCAGCAGCCGAGGGTCCGATGGGACCCAGTACTTC. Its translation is CASSRGSDGTQYF. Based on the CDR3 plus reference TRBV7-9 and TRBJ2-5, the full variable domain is DTGVSQNPRHKITKRGQNVTFRCDPISEHNRLYWYRQTLGQGPEFLTYFQNEAQLEKSRLLSDRFSAERPKGSFSTLEIQRTEQGDSAMYLCASSRGSDGTQYFGPGTRLLVL.

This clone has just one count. The CDR3 reads CASSKAGTSLYNEQFF. CDR3 DNA sequence: TGTGCCAGCTCAAAAGCCGGGACCTCCTTATACAATGAGCAGTTCTTC. V gene TRBV18 combines with J gene TRBJ2-1, with D perhaps matching TRBD1 or TRBD2 (5 bases each). V lost 5 bases, J lost 4 bases, and 18 bases lay in between. Germline-derived CDR1 and CDR2 are KGHSH and LQKENI. The CDR3 runs 16 residues. Full variable domain (remainder filled in from reference TRBV18 and TRBJ2-1): NAGVMQNPRHLVRRRGQEARLRCSPMKGHSHVYWYRQLPEEGLKFMVYLQKENIIDESGMPKERFSAEFPKEGPSILRIQQVVRGDSAAYFCASSKAGTSLYNEQFFGPGTRLTVL.

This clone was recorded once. The CDR3 DNA reads as TGTGCCAGCAGCTTAGGTGGGAACATTCAGTACTTC. Amino acid sequence: CASSLGGNIQYF. The rearrangement joins TRBV7-8 to TRBJ2-4, with D uncertain. CDR3 size: 12 residues. Trimming shortened V by 1 base and J by 7 bases, and 5 bases separated the two germline ends. Germline values: CDR1 SGHVS, CDR2 FQNEAQ.

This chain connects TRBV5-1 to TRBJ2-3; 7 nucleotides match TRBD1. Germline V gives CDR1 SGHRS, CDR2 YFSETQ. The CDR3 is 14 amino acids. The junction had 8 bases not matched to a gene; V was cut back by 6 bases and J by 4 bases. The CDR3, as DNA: TGCGCCAGCACCTTAAACAGGGGCCCAGATACGCAGTATTTT. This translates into CASTLNRGPDTQYF. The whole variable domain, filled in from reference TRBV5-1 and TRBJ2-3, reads KAGVTQTPRYLIKTRGQQVTLSCSPISGHRSVSWYQQTPGQGLQFLFEYFSETQRNKGNFPGRFSGRQFSNSRSEMNVSTLELGDSALYLCASTLNRGPDTQYFGPGTRLTVL.

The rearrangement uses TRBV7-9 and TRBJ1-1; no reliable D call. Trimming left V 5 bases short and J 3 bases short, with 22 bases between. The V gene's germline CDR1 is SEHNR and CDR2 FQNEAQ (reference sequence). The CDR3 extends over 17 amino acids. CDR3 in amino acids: CASSPLGLFKGDTEAFF. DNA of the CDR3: TGTGCCAGCAGCCCGTTAGGTCTTTTCAAGGGTGACACTGAAGCTTTCTTT.

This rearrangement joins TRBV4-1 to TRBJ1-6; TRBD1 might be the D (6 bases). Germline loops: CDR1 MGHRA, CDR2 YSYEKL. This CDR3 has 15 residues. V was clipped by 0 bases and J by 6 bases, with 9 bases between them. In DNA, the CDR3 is TGCGCCAGCAGCCAAGATCAGGGGTTTAATTCACCCCTCCACTTT. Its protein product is CASSQDQGFNSPLHF.

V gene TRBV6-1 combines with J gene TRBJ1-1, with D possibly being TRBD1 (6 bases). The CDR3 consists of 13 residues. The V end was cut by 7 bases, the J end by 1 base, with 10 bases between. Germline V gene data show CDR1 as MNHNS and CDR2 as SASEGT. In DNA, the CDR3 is TGTGCCAGCACCTGGGACAAGAACACTGAAGCTTTCTTT. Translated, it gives CASTWDKNTEAFF.

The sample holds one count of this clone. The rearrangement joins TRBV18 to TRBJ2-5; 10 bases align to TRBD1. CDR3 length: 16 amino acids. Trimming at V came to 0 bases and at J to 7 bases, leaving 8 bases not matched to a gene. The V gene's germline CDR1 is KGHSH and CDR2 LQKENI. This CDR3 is CASSPPGQGVIVTQYF. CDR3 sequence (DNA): TGTGCCAGCTCACCACCCGGACAGGGGGTCATAGTGACCCAGTACTTC.

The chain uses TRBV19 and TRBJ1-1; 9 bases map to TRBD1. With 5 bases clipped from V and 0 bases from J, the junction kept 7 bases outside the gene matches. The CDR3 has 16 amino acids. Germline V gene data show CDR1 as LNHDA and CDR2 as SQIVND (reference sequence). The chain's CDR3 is CASSPNRGPMNTEAFF. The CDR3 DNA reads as TGTGCCAGTAGTCCGAACAGGGGGCCCATGAACACTGAAGCTTTCTTT.

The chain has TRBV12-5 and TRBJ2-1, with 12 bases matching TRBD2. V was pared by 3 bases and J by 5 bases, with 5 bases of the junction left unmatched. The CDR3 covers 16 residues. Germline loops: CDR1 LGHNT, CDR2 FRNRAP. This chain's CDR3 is CASGLRLAGVNNEQFF. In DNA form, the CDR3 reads TGTGCTAGTGGTTTAAGACTAGCGGGGGTTAACAATGAGCAGTTCTTC.

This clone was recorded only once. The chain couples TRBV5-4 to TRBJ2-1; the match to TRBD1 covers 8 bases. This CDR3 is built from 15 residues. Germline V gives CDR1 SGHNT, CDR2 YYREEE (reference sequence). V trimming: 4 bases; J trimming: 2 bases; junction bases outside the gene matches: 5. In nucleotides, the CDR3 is TGTGCCAGCAGCGTCGGACAGGGAGCCTACAATGAGCAGTTCTTC. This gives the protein CASSVGQGAYNEQFF.

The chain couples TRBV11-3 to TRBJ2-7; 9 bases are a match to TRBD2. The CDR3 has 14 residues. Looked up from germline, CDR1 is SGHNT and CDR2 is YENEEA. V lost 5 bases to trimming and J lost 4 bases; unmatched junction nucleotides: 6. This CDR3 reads CASSIAGVFYEQYF. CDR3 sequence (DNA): TGTGCCAGCAGCATAGCGGGAGTCTTTTACGAGCAGTACTTC.

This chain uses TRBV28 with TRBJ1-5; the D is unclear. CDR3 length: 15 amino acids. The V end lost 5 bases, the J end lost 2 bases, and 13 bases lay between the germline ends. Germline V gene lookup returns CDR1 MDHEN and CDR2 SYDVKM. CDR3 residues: CASSPTLGGNQPQHF. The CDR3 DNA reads TGTGCCAGCAGTCCGACCTTAGGAGGCAATCAGCCCCAGCATTTT.

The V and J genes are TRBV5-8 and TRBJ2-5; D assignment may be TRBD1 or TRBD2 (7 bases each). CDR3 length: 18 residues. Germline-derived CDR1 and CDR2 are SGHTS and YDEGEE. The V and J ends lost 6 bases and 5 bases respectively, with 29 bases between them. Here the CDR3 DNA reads TGTGCCAGCACCTACCGGGGGGATATGACAGGGCTGAGGGAGACCCAGTACTTC. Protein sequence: CASTYRGDMTGLRETQYF.

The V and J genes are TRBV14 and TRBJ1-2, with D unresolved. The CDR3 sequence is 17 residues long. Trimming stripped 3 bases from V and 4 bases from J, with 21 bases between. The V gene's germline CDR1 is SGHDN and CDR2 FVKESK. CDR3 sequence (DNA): TGTGCCAGCAGCCATCCCTACGGGCAGAGCGAAATCTATGGCTACACCTTC. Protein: CASSHPYGQSEIYGYTF.

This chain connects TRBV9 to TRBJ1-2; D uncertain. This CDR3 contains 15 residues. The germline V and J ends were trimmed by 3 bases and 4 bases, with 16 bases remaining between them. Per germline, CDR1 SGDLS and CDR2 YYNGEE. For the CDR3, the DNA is TGTGCCAGCAGCGCGGCCGGCAGGACCTTCTATGGCTACACCTTC. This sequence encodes CASSAAGRTFYGYTF.

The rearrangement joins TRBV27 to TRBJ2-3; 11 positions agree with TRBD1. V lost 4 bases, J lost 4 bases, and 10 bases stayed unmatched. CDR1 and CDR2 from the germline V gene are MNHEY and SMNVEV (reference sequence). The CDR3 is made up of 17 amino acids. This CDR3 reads CASSSPQTGQGADTQYF. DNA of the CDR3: TGTGCCAGCAGTTCTCCCCAAACGGGACAGGGGGCAGATACGCAGTATTTT.

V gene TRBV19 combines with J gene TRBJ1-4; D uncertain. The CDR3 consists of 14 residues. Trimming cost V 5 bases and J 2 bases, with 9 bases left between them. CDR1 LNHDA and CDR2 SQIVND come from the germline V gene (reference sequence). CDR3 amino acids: CASSGFSTNEKLFF. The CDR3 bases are TGTGCCAGTAGTGGGTTTTCGACTAATGAAAAACTGTTTTTT.

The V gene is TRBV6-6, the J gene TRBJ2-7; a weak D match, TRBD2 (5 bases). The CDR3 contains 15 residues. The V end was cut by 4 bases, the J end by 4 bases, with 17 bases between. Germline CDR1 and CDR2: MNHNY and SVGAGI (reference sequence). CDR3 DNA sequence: TGTGCCAGCAGTTCACTAGATCAGCCCCCGTACGAGCAGTACTTC. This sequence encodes CASSSLDQPPYEQYF.

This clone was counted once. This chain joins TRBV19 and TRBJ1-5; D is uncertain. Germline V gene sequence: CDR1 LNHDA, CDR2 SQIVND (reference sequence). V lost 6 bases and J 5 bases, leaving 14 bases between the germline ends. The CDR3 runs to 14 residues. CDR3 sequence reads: CASRSPNGHQPQHF. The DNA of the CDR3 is TGTGCCAGTAGATCCCCTAACGGCCATCAGCCCCAGCATTTT.

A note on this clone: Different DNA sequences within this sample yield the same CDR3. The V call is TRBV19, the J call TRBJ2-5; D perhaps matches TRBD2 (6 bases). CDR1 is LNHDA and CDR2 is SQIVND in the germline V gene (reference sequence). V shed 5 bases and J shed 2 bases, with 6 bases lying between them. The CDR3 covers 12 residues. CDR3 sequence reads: CASSRGQETQYF. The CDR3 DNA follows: TGTGCCAGTAGTCGGGGGCAAGAGACCCAGTACTTC.